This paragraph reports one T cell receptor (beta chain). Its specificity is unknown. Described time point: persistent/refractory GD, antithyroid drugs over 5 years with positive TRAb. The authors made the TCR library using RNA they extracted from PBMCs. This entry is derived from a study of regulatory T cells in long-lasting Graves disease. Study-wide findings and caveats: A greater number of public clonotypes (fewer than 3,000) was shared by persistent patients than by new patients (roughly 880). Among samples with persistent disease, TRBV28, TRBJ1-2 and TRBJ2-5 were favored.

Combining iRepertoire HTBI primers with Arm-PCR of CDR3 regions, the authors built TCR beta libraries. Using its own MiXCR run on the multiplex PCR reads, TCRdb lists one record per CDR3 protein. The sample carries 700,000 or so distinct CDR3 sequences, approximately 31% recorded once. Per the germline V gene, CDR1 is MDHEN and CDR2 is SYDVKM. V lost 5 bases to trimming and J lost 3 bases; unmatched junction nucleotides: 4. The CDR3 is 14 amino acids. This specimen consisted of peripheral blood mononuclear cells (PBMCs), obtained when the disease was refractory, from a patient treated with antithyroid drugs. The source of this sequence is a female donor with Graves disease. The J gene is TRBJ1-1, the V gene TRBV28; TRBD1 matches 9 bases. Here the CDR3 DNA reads TGTGCCAGCAGTCGGACAGGGGTTTACACTGAAGCTTTCTTT. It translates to CASSRTGVYTEAFF.